This is a list of T cell receptor beta chains from one sample in a study of technical replicates of blood from several donors. The assay was immunoSEQ multiplex PCR, and TCRdb's table has in-frame clones only and misses some. The sample consists of some 63,000 clones, roughly 89% of them appearing once. Sequencing used PBMCs. These receptors originate from a human donor in good health. Some clones in this sample may be carry-over from other donors' samples. Each CDR3 is given without its conserved first and last residue.

V	J	CDR3
TRBV5-6	TRBJ1-2	ASRVTGQGGYGYT
TRBV5-1	TRBJ1-2	ASSLAEGGYGYT
TRBV4-3	TRBJ1-1	ASSQDRREAF
TRBV10-3	TRBJ2-7	AISRTANEQY
TRBV6-1	TRBJ1-4	ASSPLGTVNEKLF
TRBV11-1	TRBJ1-1	ASSLDRATEAF
TRBV4-2	TRBJ2-2	ASSQLLQTSGSAGELF
TRBV9	TRBJ2-7	ASSVAGGPSYEQY
TRBV7-8	TRBJ2-1	ASSLVSSGANEQF
TRBV13	TRBJ2-3	ASSPDKRFDTDTQY
TRBV19	TRBJ1-5	ASDVGGGNQPQH
TRBV7-8	TRBJ1-2	ASSLGIQDLYT
TRBV9	TRBJ1-4	ASSPTPGQGEKLF
TRBV18	TRBJ1-2	ASSPGQGANYGYT
TRBV6-1	TRBJ2-1	ASTTGTSNNEQF
TRBV4-1	TRBJ1-1	ASSRDRLEAF
TRBV5-4	TRBJ2-7	ASSARNEQY
TRBV6-1	TRBJ1-3	ASSTSSGNTIY
TRBV4-1	TRBJ1-2	ASSPTGGGYGYT
TRBV5-6	TRBJ2-7	ASSLGTGQLVEQY
TRBV2	TRBJ2-7	ASSPSGSSYEQY
TRBV4-3	TRBJ2-3	ASSPGTSGRDTQY
TRBV5-1	TRBJ1-4	ASSLEVSAGEKLF
TRBV20-1	TRBJ2-7	SASTGYEQY
TRBV2	TRBJ1-1	ASKQGAEAF
TRBV18	TRBJ2-7	ASSRDSNYEQY
TRBV11-2	TRBJ1-1	ASGLGGTEAF
TRBV18	TRBJ2-3	ASSATTDTQY
TRBV4-1	TRBJ2-7	ASSQRQGVYEQY
TRBV25-1	TRBJ2-2	ASRDPGQGNTGELF
TRBV6-4	TRBJ2-7	ASSSEAGYEQY
TRBV18	TRBJ1-2	ASSPDRDSYT
TRBV7-2	TRBJ2-5	ASSSLRQETQY
TRBV11-2	TRBJ1-4	ASSLDRGQEKLF
TRBV5-6	TRBJ1-5	ASSLRQSLQPQH
TRBV5-1	TRBJ2-1	ASSPPPAGVYNEQF
TRBV18	TRBJ2-7	ASSPADRQGGNDEQY
TRBV12-5	TRBJ1-1	ASGLVSGQAVCWYEAF
TRBV6-5	TRBJ2-5	ASAWTSKETQY
TRBV7-6	TRBJ2-5	ASSPTSGRLGETQY
TRBV7-2	TRBJ2-5	ASRIAGGSQETQY
TRBV5-1	TRBJ1-1	ASSFEEDSNTEAF
TRBV13	TRBJ2-1	ASSLGQGASNEQF
TRBV9	TRBJ2-3	ASRGSGTSGRQDTQY
TRBV5-1	TRBJ2-7	ASSAKWTSDEQY
TRBV4-1	TRBJ1-6	ASSQDYRRQSSYNSPLH
TRBV7-9	TRBJ2-6	ASSLASLSGANVLT
TRBV9	TRBJ1-2	ASRAEDRANYGYT
TRBV2	TRBJ1-1	ASSTEGSTEAF
TRBV5-1	TRBJ2-5	ASSLARETQY
TRBV4-3	TRBJ1-2	ASSPGIGYGYT
TRBV25-1	TRBJ2-7	ASSVRGSYEQY